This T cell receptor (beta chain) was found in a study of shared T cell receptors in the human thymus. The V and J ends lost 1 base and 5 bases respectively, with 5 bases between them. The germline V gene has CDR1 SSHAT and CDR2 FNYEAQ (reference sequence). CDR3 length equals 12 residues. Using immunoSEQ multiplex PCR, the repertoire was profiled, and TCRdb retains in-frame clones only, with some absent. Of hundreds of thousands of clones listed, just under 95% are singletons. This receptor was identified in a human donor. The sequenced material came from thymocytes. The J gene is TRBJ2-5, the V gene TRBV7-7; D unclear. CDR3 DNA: TGTGCCAGCAGCTTAGTTGGGGAGACCCAGTACTTC. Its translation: CASSLVGETQYF.